This T cell receptor beta chain was found in a study of blood T cell repertoires in COVID-19. J lost 2 bases, V lost 5 bases, and 10 bases had no gene match. CDR1 and CDR2 (germline): MNHEY, SMNVEV (reference sequence). The CDR3 consists of 16 residues. This table comes from immunoSEQ multiplex PCR, and its TCRdb copy is limited to in-frame clones, with some not included. The sample consists of about 350,000 clones, about 90% of them appearing once. The sample was PBMCs or T cells enriched from blood (not recorded which). The chain couples TRBV27 to TRBJ2-5, with 8 bases aligning to TRBD1. This clonotype was obtained from a woman aged 25 to 45 who had recovered from COVID-19. Written as DNA, the CDR3 is TGTGCCAGCAGTCGCCATACAGGGGGGCCACAAGAGACCCAGTACTTC. Translation: CASSRHTGGPQETQYF.